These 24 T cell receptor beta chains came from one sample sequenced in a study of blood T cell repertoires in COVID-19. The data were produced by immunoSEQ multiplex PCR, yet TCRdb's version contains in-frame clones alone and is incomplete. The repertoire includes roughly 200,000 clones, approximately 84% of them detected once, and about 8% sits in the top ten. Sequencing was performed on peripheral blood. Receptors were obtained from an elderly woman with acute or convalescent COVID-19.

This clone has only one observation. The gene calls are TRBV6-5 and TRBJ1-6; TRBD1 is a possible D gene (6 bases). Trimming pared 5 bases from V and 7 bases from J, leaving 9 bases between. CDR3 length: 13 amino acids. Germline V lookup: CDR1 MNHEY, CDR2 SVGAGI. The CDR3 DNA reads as TGTGCCAGCAGTCGCAGGGGAAATTCACCCCTCCACTTT. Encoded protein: CASSRRGNSPLHF.

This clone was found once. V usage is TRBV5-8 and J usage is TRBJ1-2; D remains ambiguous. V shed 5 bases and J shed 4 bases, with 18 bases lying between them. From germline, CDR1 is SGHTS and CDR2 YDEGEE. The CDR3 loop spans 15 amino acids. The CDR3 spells CASRLAGTVTYGYTF. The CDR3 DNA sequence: TGTGCCAGCAGGCTTGCAGGCACGGTAACCTATGGCTACACCTTC.

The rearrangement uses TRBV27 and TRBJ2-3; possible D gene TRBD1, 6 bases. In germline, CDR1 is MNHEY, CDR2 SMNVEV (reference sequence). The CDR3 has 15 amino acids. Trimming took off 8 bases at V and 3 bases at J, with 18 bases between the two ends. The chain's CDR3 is CASRPQGVSTDTQYF. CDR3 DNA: TGTGCCAGCCGACCACAGGGTGTGAGTACAGATACGCAGTATTTT.

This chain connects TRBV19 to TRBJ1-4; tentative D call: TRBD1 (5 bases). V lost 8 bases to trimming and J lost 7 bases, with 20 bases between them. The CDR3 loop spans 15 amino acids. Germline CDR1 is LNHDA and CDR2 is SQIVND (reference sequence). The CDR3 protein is CASGERGLSFEKLFF. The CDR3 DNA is TGTGCCAGTGGAGAAAGGGGATTGTCTTTTGAAAAACTGTTTTTT.

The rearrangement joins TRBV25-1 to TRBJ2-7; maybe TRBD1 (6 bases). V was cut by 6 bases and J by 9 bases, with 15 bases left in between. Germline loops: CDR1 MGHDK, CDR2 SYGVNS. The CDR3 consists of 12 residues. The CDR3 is CASRRGETGQYF. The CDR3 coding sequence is TGTGCCAGCAGGAGAGGGGAGACAGGGCAGTACTTC.

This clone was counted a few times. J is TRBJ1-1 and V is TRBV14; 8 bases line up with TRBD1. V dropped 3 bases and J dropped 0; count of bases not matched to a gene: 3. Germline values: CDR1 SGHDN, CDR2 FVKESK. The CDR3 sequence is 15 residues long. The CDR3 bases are TGTGCCAGCAGCCATACAGGGGGTATGAACACTGAAGCTTTCTTT. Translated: CASSHTGGMNTEAFF.

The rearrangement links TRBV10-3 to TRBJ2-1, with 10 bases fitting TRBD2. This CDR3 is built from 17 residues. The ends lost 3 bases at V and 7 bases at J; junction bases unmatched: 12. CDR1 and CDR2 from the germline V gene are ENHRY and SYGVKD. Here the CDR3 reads CAISDSSVASGSNEQFF. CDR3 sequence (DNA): TGTGCCATCAGTGACTCCTCTGTGGCTAGCGGGAGTAATGAGCAGTTCTTC.

The CDR3: CASSITGGPGELFF. The DNA for the CDR3 is TGTGCCAGTAGTATCACAGGGGGCCCCGGGGAGCTGTTTTTT. The chain uses TRBV19 and TRBJ2-2; TRBD1 aligns across 9 bases. The CDR3 has 14 amino acids. Germline CDR1 reads LNHDA; CDR2 reads SQIVND (reference sequence). The junction had 2 bases not matched to a gene; V was cut back by 3 bases and J by 6 bases.

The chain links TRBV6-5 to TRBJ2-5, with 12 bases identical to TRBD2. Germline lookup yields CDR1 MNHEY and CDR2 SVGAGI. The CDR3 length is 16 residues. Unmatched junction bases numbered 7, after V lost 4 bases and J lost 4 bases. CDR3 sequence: CASSLSSGGAGETQYF. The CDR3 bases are TGTGCCAGCAGTTTGTCTAGCGGGGGGGCGGGAGAGACCCAGTACTTC.

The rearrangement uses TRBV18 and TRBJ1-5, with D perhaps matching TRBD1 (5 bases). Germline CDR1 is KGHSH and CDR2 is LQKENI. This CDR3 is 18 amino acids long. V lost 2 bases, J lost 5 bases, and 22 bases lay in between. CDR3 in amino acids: CASSPSETAYPTYQPQHF. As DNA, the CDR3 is TGTGCCAGCTCACCATCTGAGACAGCTTACCCGACCTATCAGCCCCAGCATTTT.

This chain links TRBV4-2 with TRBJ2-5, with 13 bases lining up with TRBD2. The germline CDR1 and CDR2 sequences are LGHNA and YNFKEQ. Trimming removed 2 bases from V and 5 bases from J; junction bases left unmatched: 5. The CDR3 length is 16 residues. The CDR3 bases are TGTGCCAGCAGCCAAACTAGCGGGAGGGCCGGCGAGACCCAGTACTTC. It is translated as CASSQTSGRAGETQYF.

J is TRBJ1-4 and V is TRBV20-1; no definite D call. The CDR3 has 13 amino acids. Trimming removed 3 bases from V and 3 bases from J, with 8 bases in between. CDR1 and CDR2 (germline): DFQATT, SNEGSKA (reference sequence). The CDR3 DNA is TGCAGTGCTAGTTCCGGGGCTAATGAAAAACTGTTTTTT. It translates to CSASSGANEKLFF.

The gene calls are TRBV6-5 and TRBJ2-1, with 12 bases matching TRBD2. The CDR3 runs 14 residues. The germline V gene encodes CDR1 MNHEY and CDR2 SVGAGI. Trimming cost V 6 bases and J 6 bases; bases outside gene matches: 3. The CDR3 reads CASRLAGGTNEQFF. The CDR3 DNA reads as TGTGCCAGCAGGCTAGCGGGGGGGACCAATGAGCAGTTCTTC.

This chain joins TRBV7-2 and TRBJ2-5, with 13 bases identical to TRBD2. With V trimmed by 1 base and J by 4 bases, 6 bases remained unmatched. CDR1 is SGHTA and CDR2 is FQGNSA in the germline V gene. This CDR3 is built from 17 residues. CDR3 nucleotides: TGTGCCAGCAGCTTAGGTCGACTAGCGGGGGGCGCAGAGACCCAGTACTTC. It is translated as CASSLGRLAGGAETQYF.

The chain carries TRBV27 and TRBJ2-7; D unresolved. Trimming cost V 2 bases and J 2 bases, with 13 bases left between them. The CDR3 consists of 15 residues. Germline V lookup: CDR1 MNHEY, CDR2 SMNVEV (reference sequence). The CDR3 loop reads CASSLKESAPYEQYF. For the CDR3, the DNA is TGTGCCAGCAGTTTAAAGGAGTCAGCGCCCTACGAGCAGTACTTC.

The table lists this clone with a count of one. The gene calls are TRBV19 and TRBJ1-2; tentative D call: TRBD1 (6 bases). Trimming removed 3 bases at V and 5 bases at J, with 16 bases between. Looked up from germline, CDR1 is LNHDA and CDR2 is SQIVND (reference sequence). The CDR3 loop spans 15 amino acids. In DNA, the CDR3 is TGTGCCAGTAGTATCTCCAGGGGAGCCGATTATGGCTACACCTTC. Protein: CASSISRGADYGYTF.

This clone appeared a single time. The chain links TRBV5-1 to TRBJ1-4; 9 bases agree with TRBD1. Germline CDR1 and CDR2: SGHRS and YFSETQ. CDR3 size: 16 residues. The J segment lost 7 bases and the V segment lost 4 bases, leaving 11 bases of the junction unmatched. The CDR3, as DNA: TGCGCCAGCAGCCCTGGGGACGGGACAGGGACTGAAAAACTGTTTTTT. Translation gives CASSPGDGTGTEKLFF.

The CDR3 loop is CASSSQGQTNTGELFF. In nucleotides, the CDR3 is TGTGCCAGCAGCTCCCAGGGACAGACGAACACCGGGGAGCTGTTTTTT. The chain employs TRBV5-4 and TRBJ2-2; 7 bases map to TRBD1. V lost 3 bases, J lost 0 bases, and 5 bases stayed unmatched. Germline V lookup: CDR1 SGHNT, CDR2 YYREEE (reference sequence). The CDR3 length is 16 residues.

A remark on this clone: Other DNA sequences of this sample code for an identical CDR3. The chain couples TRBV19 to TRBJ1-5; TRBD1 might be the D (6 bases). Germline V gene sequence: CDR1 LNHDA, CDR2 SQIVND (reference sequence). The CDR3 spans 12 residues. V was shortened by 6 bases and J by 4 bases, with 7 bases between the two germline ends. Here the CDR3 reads CASRTGNQPQHF. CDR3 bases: TGTGCCAGTAGAACAGGGAATCAGCCCCAGCATTTT.

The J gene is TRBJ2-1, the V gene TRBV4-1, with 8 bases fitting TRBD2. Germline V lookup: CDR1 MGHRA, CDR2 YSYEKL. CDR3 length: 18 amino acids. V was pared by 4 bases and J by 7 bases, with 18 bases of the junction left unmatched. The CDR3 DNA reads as TGCGCCAGCAGCCTTGGTGGACAGCGGGAGAAGGGATTAAATGAGCAGTTCTTC. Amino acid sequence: CASSLGGQREKGLNEQFF.

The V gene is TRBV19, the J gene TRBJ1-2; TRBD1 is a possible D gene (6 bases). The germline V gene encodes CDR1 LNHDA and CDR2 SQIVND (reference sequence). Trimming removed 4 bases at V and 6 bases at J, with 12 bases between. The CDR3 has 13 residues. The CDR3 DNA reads TGTGCCAGTAGTACCAGGGGAGAGGATGGCTACACCTTC. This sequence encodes CASSTRGEDGYTF. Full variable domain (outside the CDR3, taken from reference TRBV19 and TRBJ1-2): DGGITQSPKYLFRKEGQNVTLSCEQNLNHDAMYWYRQDPGQGLRLIYYSQIVNDFQKGDIAEGYSVSREKKESFPLTVTSAQKNPTAFYLCASSTRGEDGYTFGSGTRLTVV.

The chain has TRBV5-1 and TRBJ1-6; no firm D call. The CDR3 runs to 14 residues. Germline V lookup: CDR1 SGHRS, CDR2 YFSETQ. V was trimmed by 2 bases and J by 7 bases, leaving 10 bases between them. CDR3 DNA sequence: TGCGCCAGCAGCTTCGACACAACCAATTCACCCCTCCACTTT. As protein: CASSFDTTNSPLHF.

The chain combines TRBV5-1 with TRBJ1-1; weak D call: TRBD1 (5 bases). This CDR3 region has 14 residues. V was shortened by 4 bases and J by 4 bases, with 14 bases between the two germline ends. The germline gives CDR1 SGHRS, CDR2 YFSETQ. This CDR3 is CASSPGAPITEAFF. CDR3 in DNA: TGCGCCAGCAGCCCTGGGGCCCCGATCACTGAAGCTTTCTTT.

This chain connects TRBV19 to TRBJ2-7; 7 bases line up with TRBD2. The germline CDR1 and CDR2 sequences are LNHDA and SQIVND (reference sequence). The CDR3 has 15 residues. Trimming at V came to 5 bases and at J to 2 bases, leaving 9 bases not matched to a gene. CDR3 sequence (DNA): TGTGCCAGTAGTTGGCGGGGAGGGAGTACCTACGAGCAGTACTTC. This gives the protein CASSWRGGSTYEQYF.